The 6 T cell receptor beta chains below all came from one sample that was sequenced in a study of blood T cell repertoires in COVID-19. Here immunoSEQ multiplex PCR was the method, and the copy in TCRdb shows in-frame clones only, minus some. Altogether some 220,000 clones are present, about 86% being singletons, with the ten largest covering roughly 3%. Sequencing was done on a sample of peripheral blood. The receptors stem from a woman younger than 45 who had recovered from COVID-19.

The rearrangement joins TRBV10-1 to TRBJ2-1; 8 bases fit TRBD2. Germline V CDR1 and CDR2: WNHNN, SYGVQD (reference sequence). This CDR3 has 16 amino acids. V lost 0 bases to trimming and J lost 3 bases; unmatched junction nucleotides: 4. The CDR3 loop is CASSESRGVYYNEQFF. The CDR3 coding sequence is TGCGCCAGCAGTGAGTCGCGGGGGGTCTACTACAATGAGCAGTTCTTC.

The chain uses TRBV30 and TRBJ1-5; D possibly corresponds to TRBD1 (5 bases). V was clipped by 3 bases and J by 1 base, with 16 bases between them. This CDR3 comprises 16 residues. CDR1 and CDR2 (germline): GTSNPN, SVGIG (reference sequence). CDR3 DNA: TGTGCCTGGAGCTTGCAGGGTTTTATGAGCAATCAGCCCCAGCATTTT. It specifies CAWSLQGFMSNQPQHF.

The chain carries TRBV30 and TRBJ2-4; D remains unclear. This CDR3 is built from 13 residues. Germline V lookup: CDR1 GTSNPN, CDR2 SVGIG (reference sequence). The V end lost 2 bases, the J end lost 6 bases, and 11 bases lay between the germline ends. The CDR3 reads CAWSLGHLNIQYF. The CDR3 nucleotides read TGTGCCTGGAGTCTAGGCCACTTAAACATTCAGTACTTC.

This clone was found a few times. CDR3 nucleotides: TGTGCCAGCAGCGGGACTAGGCAGTATTTT. Translated: CASSGTRQYF. The chain has TRBV12-3 or TRBV12-4 and TRBJ2-3; TRBD2 agrees at 8 bases. The CDR3 has 10 amino acids. Trimming took 6 bases from V and 11 from J; bases not matched to a gene: 1.

J is TRBJ2-2 and V is TRBV5-6, with a possible D match to TRBD1 (7 bases). V lost 1 base, J lost 3 bases, and 13 bases lay in between. CDR1 is SGHDT, CDR2 YYEEEE, per germline. This CDR3 is 16 amino acids long. DNA of the CDR3: TGTGCCAGCAGCTTGCGGGCCAGGGGGGACACCGGGGAGCTGTTTTTT. It yields the protein CASSLRARGDTGELFF.

The rearrangement joins TRBV6-6 to TRBJ1-4, with 9 bases that match TRBD1. Looked up from germline, CDR1 is MNHNY and CDR2 is SVGAGI (reference sequence). Trimming took 6 bases from V and 12 from J; bases not matched to a gene: 5. The CDR3 runs to 12 residues. The CDR3 loop reads CASSDRGGELFF. DNA for the CDR3: TGTGCCAGCAGCGACAGGGGGGGGGAACTGTTTTTT.